Described below is a single T cell receptor beta chain sequence and its context. This record comes from a study of CD8 T cells in Susac syndrome. A quantity of roughly 0.5 to 1 ug RNA underwent reverse transcription using random hexamers. Via MiXCR, TCRdb re-called the immunoSEQ multiplex PCR reads, giving one row per CDR3 protein. The data contain 45,000 or so distinct CDR3 sequences, over 85% of them singletons. The CDR3 loop spans 13 amino acids. In germline, CDR1 is SNHLY, CDR2 FYNNEI. V lost 6 bases, J lost 3 bases, and 4 bases stayed unmatched. The gene calls are TRBV2 and TRBJ2-7, with 8 bases identical to TRBD1. What was sequenced was CD8+ T cells from PBMCs. The source of this sequence is a human donor in good health. The DNA of the CDR3 is TGTGCCAGCAGAGGACAGGGTAACTACGAGCAGTACTTC. Amino acids: CASRGQGNYEQYF.